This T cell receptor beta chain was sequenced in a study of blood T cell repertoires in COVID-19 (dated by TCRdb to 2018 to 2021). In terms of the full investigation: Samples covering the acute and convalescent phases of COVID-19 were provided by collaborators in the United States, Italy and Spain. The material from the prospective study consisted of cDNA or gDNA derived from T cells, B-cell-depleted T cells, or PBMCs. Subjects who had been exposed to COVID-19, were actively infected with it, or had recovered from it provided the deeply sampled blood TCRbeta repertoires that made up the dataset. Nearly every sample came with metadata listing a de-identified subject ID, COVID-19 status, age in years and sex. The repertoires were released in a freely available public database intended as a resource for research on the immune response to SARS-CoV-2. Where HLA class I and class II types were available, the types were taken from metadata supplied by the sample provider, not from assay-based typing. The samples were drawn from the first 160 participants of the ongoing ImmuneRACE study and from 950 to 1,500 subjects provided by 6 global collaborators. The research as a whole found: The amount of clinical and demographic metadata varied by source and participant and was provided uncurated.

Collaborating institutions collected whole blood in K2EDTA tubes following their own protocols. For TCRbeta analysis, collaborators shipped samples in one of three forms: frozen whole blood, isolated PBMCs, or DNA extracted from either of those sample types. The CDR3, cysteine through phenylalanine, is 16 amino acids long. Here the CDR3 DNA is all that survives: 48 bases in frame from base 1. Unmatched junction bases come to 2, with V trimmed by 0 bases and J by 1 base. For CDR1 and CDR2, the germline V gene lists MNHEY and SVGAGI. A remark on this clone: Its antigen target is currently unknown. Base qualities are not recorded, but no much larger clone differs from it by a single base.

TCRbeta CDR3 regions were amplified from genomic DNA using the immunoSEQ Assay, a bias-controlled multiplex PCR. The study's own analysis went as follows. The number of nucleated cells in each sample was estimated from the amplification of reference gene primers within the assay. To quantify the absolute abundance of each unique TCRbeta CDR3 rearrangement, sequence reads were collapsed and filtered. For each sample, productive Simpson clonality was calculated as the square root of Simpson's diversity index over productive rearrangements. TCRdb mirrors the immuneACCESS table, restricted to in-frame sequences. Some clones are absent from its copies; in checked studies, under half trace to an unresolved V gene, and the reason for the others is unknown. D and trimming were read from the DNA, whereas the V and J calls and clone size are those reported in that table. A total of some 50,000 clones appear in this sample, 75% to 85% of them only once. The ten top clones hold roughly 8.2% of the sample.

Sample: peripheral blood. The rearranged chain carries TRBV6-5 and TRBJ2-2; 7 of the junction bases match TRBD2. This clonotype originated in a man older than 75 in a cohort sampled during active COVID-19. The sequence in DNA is TGTGCCAGCAGTTACTCGGGCGGGAGGAACACCGGGGAGCTGTTTTTT. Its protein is CASSYSGGRNTGELFF.